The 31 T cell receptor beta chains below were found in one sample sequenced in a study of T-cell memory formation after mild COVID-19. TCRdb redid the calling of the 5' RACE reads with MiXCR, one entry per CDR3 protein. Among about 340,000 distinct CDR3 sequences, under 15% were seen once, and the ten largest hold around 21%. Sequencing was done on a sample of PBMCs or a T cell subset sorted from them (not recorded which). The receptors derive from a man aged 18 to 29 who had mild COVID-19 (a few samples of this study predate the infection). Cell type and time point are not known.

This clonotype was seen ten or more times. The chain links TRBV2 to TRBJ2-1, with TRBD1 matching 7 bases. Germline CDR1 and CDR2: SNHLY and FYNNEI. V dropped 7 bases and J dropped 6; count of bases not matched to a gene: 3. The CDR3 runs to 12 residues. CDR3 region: CASTRQGNEQFF. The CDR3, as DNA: TGTGCCAGCACAAGACAGGGCAATGAGCAGTTCTTC.

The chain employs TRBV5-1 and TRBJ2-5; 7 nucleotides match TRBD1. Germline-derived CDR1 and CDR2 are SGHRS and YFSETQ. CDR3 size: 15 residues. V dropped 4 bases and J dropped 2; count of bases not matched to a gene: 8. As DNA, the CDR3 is TGCGCCAGCAGCCCGGGGCAGGGGGTTCAAGAGACCCAGTACTTC. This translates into CASSPGQGVQETQYF.

The CDR3 region has the DNA TGTGCCAGCAGCCCCCAACGAGGCCCTTTAATACGGCAGTACTTC. Protein product: CASSPQRGPLIRQYF. This chain connects TRBV7-2 to TRBJ2-7; D remains unclear. Trimming took 5 bases from V and 9 from J, leaving 23 bases between them. CDR1 is SGHTA, CDR2 FQGNSA, per germline. The CDR3 extends over 15 amino acids.

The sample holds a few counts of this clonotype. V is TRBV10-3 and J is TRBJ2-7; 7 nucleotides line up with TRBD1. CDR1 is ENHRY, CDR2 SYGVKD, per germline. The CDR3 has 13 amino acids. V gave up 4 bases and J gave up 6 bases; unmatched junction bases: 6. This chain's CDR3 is CAISGTGDTEQYV. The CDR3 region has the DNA TGTGCCATCAGTGGGACAGGAGACACCGAGCAGTACGTC.

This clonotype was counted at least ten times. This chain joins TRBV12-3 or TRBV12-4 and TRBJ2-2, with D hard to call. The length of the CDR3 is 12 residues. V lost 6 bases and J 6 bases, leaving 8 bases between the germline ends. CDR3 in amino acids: CASSSGSGELFF. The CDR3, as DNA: TGTGCCAGCAGCAGTGGGTCCGGGGAGCTGTTTTTT.

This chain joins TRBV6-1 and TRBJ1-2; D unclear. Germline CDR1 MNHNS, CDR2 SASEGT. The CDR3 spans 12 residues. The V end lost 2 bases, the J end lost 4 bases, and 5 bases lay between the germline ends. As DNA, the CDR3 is TGTGCCAGCAGTGAACAGCGCTATGGCTACACCTTC. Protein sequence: CASSEQRYGYTF.

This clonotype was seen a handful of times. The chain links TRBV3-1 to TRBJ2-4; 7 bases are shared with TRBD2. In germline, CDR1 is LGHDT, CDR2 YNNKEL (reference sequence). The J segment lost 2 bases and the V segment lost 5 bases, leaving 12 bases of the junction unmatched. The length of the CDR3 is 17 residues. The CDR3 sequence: CASSVDPKRDPKNIQYF. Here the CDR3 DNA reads TGTGCCAGCAGCGTAGACCCTAAGCGGGACCCCAAAAACATTCAGTACTTC.

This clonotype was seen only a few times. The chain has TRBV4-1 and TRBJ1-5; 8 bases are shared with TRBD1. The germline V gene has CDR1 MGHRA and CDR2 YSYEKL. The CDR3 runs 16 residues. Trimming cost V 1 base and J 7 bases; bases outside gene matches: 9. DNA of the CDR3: TGCGCCAGCAGCCAAGCCACAGGGGGAATCGGCCAGCCCCAGCATTTT. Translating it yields CASSQATGGIGQPQHF.

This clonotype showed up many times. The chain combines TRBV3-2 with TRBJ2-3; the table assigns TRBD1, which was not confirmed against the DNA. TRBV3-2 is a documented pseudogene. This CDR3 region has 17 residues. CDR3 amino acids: CASSQHLGTGGADTQYF. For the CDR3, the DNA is TGTGCCAGCAGCCAACACCTCGGGACAGGGGGAGCCGATACGCAGTATTTT.

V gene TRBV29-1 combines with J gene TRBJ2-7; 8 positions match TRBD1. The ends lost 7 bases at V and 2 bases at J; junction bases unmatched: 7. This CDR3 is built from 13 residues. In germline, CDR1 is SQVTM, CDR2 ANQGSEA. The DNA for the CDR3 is TGCAGCGCCTCGGGACAGGCTACCTACGAGCAGTACTTC. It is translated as CSASGQATYEQYF.

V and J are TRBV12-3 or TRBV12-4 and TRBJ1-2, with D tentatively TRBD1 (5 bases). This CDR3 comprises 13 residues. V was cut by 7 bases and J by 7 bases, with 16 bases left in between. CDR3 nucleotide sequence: TGTGCCAGCACCGACCCTCAAGGGACTGGCTACACCTTC. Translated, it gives CASTDPQGTGYTF.

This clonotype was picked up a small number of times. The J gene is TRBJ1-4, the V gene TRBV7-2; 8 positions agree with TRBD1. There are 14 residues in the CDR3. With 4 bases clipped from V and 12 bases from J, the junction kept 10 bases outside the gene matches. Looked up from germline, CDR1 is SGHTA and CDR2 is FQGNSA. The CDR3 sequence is CASSSWTGRFELFF. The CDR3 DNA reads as TGTGCCAGCAGCTCCTGGACAGGGCGGTTTGAACTGTTTTTT.

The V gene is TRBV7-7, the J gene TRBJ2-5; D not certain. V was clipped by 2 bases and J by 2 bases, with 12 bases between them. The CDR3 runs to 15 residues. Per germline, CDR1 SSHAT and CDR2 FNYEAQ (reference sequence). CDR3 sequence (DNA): TGTGCCAGCAGCTTACTCTCCGCCACTCAAGAGACCCAGTACTTC. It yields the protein CASSLLSATQETQYF.

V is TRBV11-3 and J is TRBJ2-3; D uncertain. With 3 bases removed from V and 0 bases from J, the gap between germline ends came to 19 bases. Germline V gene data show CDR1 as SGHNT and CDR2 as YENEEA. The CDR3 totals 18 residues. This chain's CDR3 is CASSFPTPPSQSTDTQYF. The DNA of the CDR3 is TGTGCCAGCAGCTTCCCGACGCCTCCCTCTCAGAGCACAGATACGCAGTATTTT.

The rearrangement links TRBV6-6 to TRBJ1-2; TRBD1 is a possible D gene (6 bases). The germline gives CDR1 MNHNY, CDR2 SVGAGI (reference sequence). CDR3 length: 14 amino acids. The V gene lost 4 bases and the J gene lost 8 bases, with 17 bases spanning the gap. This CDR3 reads CASSFPGALRGYTF. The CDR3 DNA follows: TGTGCCAGCAGTTTCCCGGGGGCCCTTAGGGGCTACACCTTC.

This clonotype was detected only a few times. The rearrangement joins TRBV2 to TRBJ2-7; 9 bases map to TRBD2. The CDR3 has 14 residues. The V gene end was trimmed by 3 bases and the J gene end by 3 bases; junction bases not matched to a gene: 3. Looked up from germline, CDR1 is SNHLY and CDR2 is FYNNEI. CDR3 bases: TGTGCCAGCAGTGAGGGACTAGCATACTACGAGCAGTACGTC. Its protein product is CASSEGLAYYEQYV.

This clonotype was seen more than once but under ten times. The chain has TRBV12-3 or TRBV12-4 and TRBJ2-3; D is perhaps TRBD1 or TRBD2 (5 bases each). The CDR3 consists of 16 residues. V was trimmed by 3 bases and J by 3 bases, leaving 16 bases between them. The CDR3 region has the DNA TGTGCCAGCAGTTTCCGGACCGGGACCCTAACAGATACGCAGTATTTT. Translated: CASSFRTGTLTDTQYF.

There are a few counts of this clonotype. The chain's CDR3 is CASSSGGNYEQYF. DNA of the CDR3: TGTGCCAGCAGCTCGGGAGGAAACTACGAGCAGTACTTC. The chain recombines TRBV7-2 with TRBJ2-7, with 7 bases that match TRBD2. Looked up from germline, CDR1 is SGHTA and CDR2 is FQGNSA. This CDR3 spans 13 amino acids. With 4 bases clipped from V and 3 bases from J, the junction kept 3 bases outside the gene matches.

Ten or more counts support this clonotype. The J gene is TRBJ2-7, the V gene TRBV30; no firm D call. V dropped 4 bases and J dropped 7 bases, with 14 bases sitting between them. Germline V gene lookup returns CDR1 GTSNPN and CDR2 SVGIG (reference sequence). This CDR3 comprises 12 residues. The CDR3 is CAWKDLSWEQYF. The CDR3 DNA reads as TGTGCCTGGAAAGACCTGTCGTGGGAGCAGTACTTC.

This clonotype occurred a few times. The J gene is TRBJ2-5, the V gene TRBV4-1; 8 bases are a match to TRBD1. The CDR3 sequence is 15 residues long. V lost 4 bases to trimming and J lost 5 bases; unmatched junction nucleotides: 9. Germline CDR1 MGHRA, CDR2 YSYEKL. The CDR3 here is CASSRGQGFGETQYF. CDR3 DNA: TGCGCCAGCAGCCGAGGACAGGGCTTCGGGGAGACCCAGTACTTC.

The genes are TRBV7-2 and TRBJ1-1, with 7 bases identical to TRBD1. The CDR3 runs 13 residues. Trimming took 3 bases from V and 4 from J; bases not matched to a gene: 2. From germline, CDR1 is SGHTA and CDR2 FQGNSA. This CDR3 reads CASSFRQGTEAFF. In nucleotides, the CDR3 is TGTGCCAGCAGCTTTCGACAGGGCACTGAAGCTTTCTTT.

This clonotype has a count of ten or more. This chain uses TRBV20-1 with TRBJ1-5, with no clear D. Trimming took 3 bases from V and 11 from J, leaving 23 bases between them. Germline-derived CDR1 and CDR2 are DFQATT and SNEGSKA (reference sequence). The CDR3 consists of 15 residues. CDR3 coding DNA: TGCAGTGCTAGCCCCGGTGAGGGCCCCTATCATTCCCAGCATTTT. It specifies CSASPGEGPYHSQHF.

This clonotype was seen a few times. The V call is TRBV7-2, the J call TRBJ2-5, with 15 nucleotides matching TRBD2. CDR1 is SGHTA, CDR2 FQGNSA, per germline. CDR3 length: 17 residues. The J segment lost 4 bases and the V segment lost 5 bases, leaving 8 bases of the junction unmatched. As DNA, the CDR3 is TGTGCCAGCAGCAGGGGACTAGCGGGGGGCTCGGGAGAGACCCAGTACTTC. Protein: CASSRGLAGGSGETQYF.

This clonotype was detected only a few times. CDR3 in DNA: TGTGCCAGCAGCTTGACAGGGAGCACTGAAGCTTTCTTT. It translates to CASSLTGSTEAFF. The gene calls are TRBV7-3 and TRBJ1-1; 7 bases map to TRBD1. Trimming took 3 bases from V and 4 from J; bases not matched to a gene: 2. CDR1 and CDR2 (germline): SGHTA, FQGTGA. This CDR3 region has 13 residues.

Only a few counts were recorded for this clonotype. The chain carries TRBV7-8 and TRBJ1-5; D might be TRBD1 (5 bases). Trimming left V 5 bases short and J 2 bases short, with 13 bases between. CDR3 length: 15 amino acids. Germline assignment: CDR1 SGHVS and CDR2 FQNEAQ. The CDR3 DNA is TGTGCCAGCAGCGTCGGGGCTTTTGGCAATCAGCCCCAGCATTTT. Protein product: CASSVGAFGNQPQHF.

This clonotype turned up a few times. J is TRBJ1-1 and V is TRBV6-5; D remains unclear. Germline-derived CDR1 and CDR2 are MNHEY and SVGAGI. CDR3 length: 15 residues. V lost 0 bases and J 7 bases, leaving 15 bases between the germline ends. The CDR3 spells CASSYSSLYRGEAFF. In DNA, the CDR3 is TGTGCCAGCAGTTACTCATCCCTATATCGGGGTGAAGCTTTCTTT.

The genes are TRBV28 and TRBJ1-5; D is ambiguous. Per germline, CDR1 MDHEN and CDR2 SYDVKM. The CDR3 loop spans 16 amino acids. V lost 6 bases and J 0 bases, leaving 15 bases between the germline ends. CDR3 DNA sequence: TGTGCCAGCAGCTCCTCCCGGGTCTATAGCAATCAGCCCCAGCATTTT. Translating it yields CASSSSRVYSNQPQHF.

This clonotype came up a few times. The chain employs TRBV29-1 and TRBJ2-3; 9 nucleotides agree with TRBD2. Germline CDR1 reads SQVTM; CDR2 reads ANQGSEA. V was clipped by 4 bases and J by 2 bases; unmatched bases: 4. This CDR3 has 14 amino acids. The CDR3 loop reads CSVGASGVTDTQYF. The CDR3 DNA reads TGCAGCGTTGGCGCTAGCGGGGTCACAGATACGCAGTATTTT.

This CDR3 reads CASSFRAQTSYNEQFF. In DNA form, the CDR3 reads TGTGCCAGCAGCTTCCGGGCCCAAACGTCCTACAATGAGCAGTTCTTC. This sequence joins TRBV7-3 and TRBJ2-1; D not resolved. CDR3 length equals 16 residues. The germline V gene has CDR1 SGHTA and CDR2 FQGTGA. Trimming left V 3 bases short and J 1 base short, with 13 bases between. Variable domain in full (rest from reference TRBV7-3 and TRBJ2-1): GAGVSQTPSNKVTEKGKYVELRCDPISGHTALYWYRQSLGQGPEFLIYFQGTGAADDSGLPNDRFFAVRPEGSVSTLKIQRTERGDSAVYLCASSFRAQTSYNEQFFGPGTRLTVL.

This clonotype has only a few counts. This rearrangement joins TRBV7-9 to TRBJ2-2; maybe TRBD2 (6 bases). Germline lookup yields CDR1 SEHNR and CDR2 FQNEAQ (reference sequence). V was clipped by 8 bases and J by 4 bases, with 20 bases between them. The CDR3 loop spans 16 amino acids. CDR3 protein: CASRWPSGVPTGELFF. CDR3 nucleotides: TGTGCCAGCCGATGGCCCTCGGGGGTCCCCACCGGGGAGCTGTTTTTT.

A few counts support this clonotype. The DNA of the CDR3 is TGTGCCAGCAGCTTAGGACAAATGAGGCAGTACGTC. This translates into CASSLGQMRQYV. The chain couples TRBV12-3 or TRBV12-4 to TRBJ2-7; perhaps TRBD1 as D (5 bases). This CDR3 is 12 amino acids long.